Here is one T cell receptor (beta chain) with its context. This record belongs to a study of blood T cell repertoires in COVID-19. As for the study in general: The samples span acute and convalescent COVID-19 from the United States, Italy and Spain. Sample material is recorded as cDNA or gDNA derived from T cells, B-cell-depleted T cells, or PBMCs.

Per the original data handling: Nucleated cell counts were estimated from reference gene primer amplification. Using immunoSEQ multiplex PCR, the repertoire was profiled, and TCRdb retains in-frame clones only, with some absent. The D gene and trimming were derived from the DNA, and the V and J assignments and clone size from that table. The sample holds about 59,000 clones, about 86% seen once. Looked up from germline, CDR1 is MDHEN and CDR2 is SYDVKM. Trimming cost V 5 bases and J 5 bases, with 12 bases left between them. CDR3 size: 14 residues. The chain uses TRBV28 and TRBJ2-2; D perhaps matches TRBD2 (5 bases). The receptor's source is an elderly woman with active or convalescent COVID-19. Sequenced sample: peripheral blood. CDR3 coding DNA: TGTGCCAGCAGTCTATTCCGGGAAACCGGGGAGCTGTTTTTT. Residues: CASSLFRETGELFF.